This T cell receptor beta chain appears in the sequencing data of a study of T cell responses to AZD1222 COVID-19 vaccine. Study results and caveats: Researchers report vaccine-associated CD4 TCRs spanning spike, with dominance at 160-218 and 743-854. Unmutated variant regions are reportedly the target of nearly half of TCRs that are spike-specific.

Some clones are missing from TCRdb's copy, which holds only in-frame ones; the method was immunoSEQ multiplex PCR. The sample contains around 140,000 clones, about nine tenths of which appear only once. Note on this clone: Its specificity is unknown.

The receptor comes from an adult in good health. Sample: peripheral blood, taken on day 0 of AZD1222 vaccination.

The CDR3 sequence: CATSAKGSTEAFF. CDR3 in DNA: TGTGCCACCAGCGCAAAGGGTTCCACTGAAGCTTTCTTT. The chain carries TRBV15 and TRBJ1-1; no clear D. This CDR3 has 13 residues. V lost 5 bases and J 4 bases, leaving 11 bases between the germline ends. The germline gives CDR1 LNHNV, CDR2 YYDKDF (reference sequence). The full variable domain, completed using reference TRBV15 and TRBJ1-1, is DAMVIQNPRYQVTQFGKPVTLSCSQTLNHNVMYWYQQKSSQAPKLLFHYYDKDFNNEADTPDNFQSRRPNTSFCFLDIRSPGLGDTAMYLCATSAKGSTEAFFGQGTRLTVV.